These 20 T cell receptor beta chains were all obtained from the same sample, sequenced in a study of T cell repertoires in cytomegalovirus infection. TCRdb reanalysed the reads using MiXCR and keeps one entry per CDR3 protein. This table holds 750,000 to 950,000 distinct CDR3 sequences, under 35% found once. No antigen has been identified for these receptors. The sample here was cultured CD8+ T cells from PBMCs, taken from culture after CMV antigen stimulation. The receptors shown here come from a human donor in good health (CMV status not recorded). Some clones in this sample may be carry-over from other donors' samples.

This clonotype has ten or more counts. CDR3 sequence: CATSDTGTRHTQYF. As DNA, the CDR3 is TGTGCCACCAGTGATACGGGGACCAGGCATACGCAGTATTTT. The gene calls are TRBV24-1 and TRBJ2-3; D may match TRBD1 or TRBD2 (5 bases each). Germline-derived CDR1 and CDR2 are KGHDR and SFDVKD. With 3 bases removed from V and 7 bases from J, the gap between germline ends came to 13 bases. The CDR3 consists of 14 residues.

With respect to this clonotype: One junction end disagrees with the germline gene, perhaps due to a read error. V and J are TRBV7-6 and TRBJ2-2, with 9 positions matching TRBD1. Germline assignment: CDR1 SGHVS and CDR2 FNYEAQ. The CDR3 covers 20 residues. In DNA form, the CDR3 reads TGTACCAGCAGCTTACGGGGGCGGACAGGGGAACGAGGTGGCACCGGGGAGCTGTTTTTT. As protein: CTSSLRGRTGERGGTGELFF.

This clonotype was seen repeatedly, ten times or more. This chain links TRBV12-3 or TRBV12-4 with TRBJ2-2, with 9 bases aligning to TRBD2. After removal of 5 bases from V and 2 bases from J, the junction contained 6 bases not matched to a gene. CDR3 length equals 16 residues. The CDR3 DNA reads as TGTGCCAGCAGTGAGAGCGGGGGGATCAACACCGGGGAGCTGTTTTTT. Its translation is CASSESGGINTGELFF.

The V and J genes are TRBV20-1 and TRBJ1-3; D remains unclear. Trimming pared 3 bases from V and 0 bases from J, leaving 9 bases between. From germline, CDR1 is DFQATT and CDR2 SNEGSKA (reference sequence). This CDR3 region has 14 residues. In DNA, the CDR3 is TGCAGTGCTAGCCCCGAAAACTCTGGAAACACCATATATTTT. It specifies CSASPENSGNTIYF.

This clonotype showed up just a few times. The chain is built from TRBV20-1 and TRBJ1-2; TRBD1 matches at 11 bases. Germline values: CDR1 DFQATT, CDR2 SNEGSKA (reference sequence). Trimming at V came to 4 bases and at J to 3 bases, leaving 4 bases not matched to a gene. This CDR3 spans 14 amino acids. The CDR3 sequence is CSATGTGGDYGYTF. CDR3 nucleotides: TGCAGTGCTACAGGGACAGGGGGGGACTATGGCTACACCTTC.

This clonotype has at least ten counts. The chain uses TRBV7-2 and TRBJ2-5; TRBD2 matches at 11 bases. After removal of 1 base from V and 5 bases from J, the junction contained 9 bases not matched to a gene. In germline, CDR1 is SGHTA, CDR2 FQGNSA. This CDR3 region has 17 residues. The CDR3 DNA reads TGTGCCAGCAGCTTAGGACTAGCGGGGCTATTGGGGGAGACCCAGTACTTC. As protein: CASSLGLAGLLGETQYF.

This clonotype has more than one count but fewer than ten. The chain is built from TRBV7-6 and TRBJ2-5; D is undetermined. CDR3 length equals 15 residues. With 3 bases removed from V and 1 base from J, the gap between germline ends came to 12 bases. Per germline, CDR1 SGHVS and CDR2 FNYEAQ. The CDR3 sequence: CASSFSPTSQETQYF. The DNA of the CDR3 is TGTGCCAGCAGCTTCTCCCCGACAAGCCAAGAGACCCAGTACTTC. Based on the CDR3 plus reference TRBV7-6 and TRBJ2-5, the full variable domain is GAGVSQSPRYKVTKRGQDVALRCDPISGHVSLYWYRQALGQGPEFLTYFNYEAQQDKSGLPNDRFSAERPEGSISTLTIQRTEQRDSAMYRCASSFSPTSQETQYFGPGTRLLVL.

The chain couples TRBV27 to TRBJ1-4, with 7 bases aligning to TRBD1. Losses at the gene ends were 6 bases for V and 7 bases for J; bases not matched to a gene: 14. Germline CDR1 MNHEY, CDR2 SMNVEV (reference sequence). This CDR3 comprises 16 residues. CDR3 nucleotides: TGTGCCAGCAGAACTTCGGACAGGTCGAGAAGTGAAAAACTGTTTTTT. The encoded protein is CASRTSDRSRSEKLFF.

In its sample, this clonotype was seen a few times. This chain links TRBV24-1 with TRBJ2-1, with 11 bases fitting TRBD2. From germline, CDR1 is KGHDR and CDR2 SFDVKD. The CDR3 sequence is 15 residues long. After removal of 0 bases from V and 8 bases from J, the junction contained 2 bases not matched to a gene. This chain's CDR3 is CATSDLGTSGDEQFF. DNA for the CDR3: TGTGCCACCAGTGATTTGGGGACTAGCGGTGATGAGCAGTTCTTC.

This chain uses TRBV19 with TRBJ1-5; D call uncertain. V was shortened by 3 bases and J by 3 bases, with 12 bases between the two germline ends. The CDR3 spans 15 residues. Germline lookup yields CDR1 LNHDA and CDR2 SQIVND (reference sequence). The DNA of the CDR3 is TGTGCCAGTAGTATCGGGAAGACGGTCAATCAGCCCCAGCATTTT. Translated: CASSIGKTVNQPQHF.

This clonotype was found a few times. The chain joins TRBV19 to TRBJ2-5, with 7 bases fitting TRBD1. V was pared by 0 bases and J by 3 bases, with 7 bases of the junction left unmatched. This CDR3 has 16 residues. From germline, CDR1 is LNHDA and CDR2 SQIVND (reference sequence). CDR3 DNA: TGTGCCAGTAGTATAGAAGAAAACGGACAGGAAGAGACCCAGTACTTC. Translation gives CASSIEENGQEETQYF.

Worth noting for this clonotype: The conserved phenylalanine or tryptophan normally closing the CDR3 is absent here, so this likely arose from a read error. This chain uses TRBV7-6 with TRBJ2-3, with 12 bases that match TRBD2. The CDR3 length is 18 residues. J gave up 1 base and V 5 bases, and 10 bases lay outside the gene matches. CDR1 is SGHVS, CDR2 FNYEAQ, per germline. The CDR3 nucleotides read TGTGCCAGCAGCCCCCAGGCTAGCGGGGGGGCAGGCACAGATACGCAGTATTCT. Amino acids: CASSPQASGGAGTDTQYS.

J is TRBJ1-1 and V is TRBV13; the match to TRBD1 covers 8 bases. CDR3 length: 16 residues. Germline V gene data show CDR1 as PRHDT and CDR2 as FYEKMQ (reference sequence). The V segment lost 5 bases and the J segment 2 bases; nucleotides outside the gene matches: 10. The CDR3 reads CASSPPYGQGNTEAFF. The CDR3 region has the DNA TGTGCCAGCAGCCCCCCTTATGGACAGGGTAACACTGAAGCTTTCTTT.

The CDR3 is CASSYRETNEKLFF. CDR3 nucleotide sequence: TGTGCCAGCAGCTACAGAGAAACTAATGAAAAACTGTTTTTT. The chain couples TRBV27 to TRBJ1-4, with D unclear. Trimming stripped 6 bases from V and 1 base from J, with 9 bases between. CDR1 and CDR2 (germline): MNHEY, SMNVEV (reference sequence). This CDR3 region has 14 residues. Based on the CDR3 plus reference TRBV27 and TRBJ1-4, the full variable domain is EAQVTQNPRYLITVTGKKLTVTCSQNMNHEYMSWYRQDPGLGLRQIYYSMNVEVTDKGDVPEGYKVSRKEKRNFPLILESPSPNQTSLYFCASSYRETNEKLFFGSGTQLSVL.

V gene TRBV7-2 combines with J gene TRBJ1-2; 7 bases map to TRBD1. The CDR3 length is 15 residues. V shed 6 bases and J 1 base; nucleotides not matched to a gene: 8. Germline V gene lookup returns CDR1 SGHTA and CDR2 FQGNSA. The CDR3, as DNA: TGTGCCAGCAGACCCGAGACAGGGAATAACTATGGCTACACCTTC. Translated: CASRPETGNNYGYTF. Full variable domain (missing parts from reference TRBV7-2 and TRBJ1-2): GAGVSQSPSNKVTEKGKDVELRCDPISGHTALYWYRQSLGQGLEFLIYFQGNSAPDKSGLPSDRFSAERTGGSVSTLTIQRTQQEDSAVYLCASRPETGNNYGYTFGSGTRLTVV.

The DNA for the CDR3 is TGCAGCGTTGAAGCCCGAGAAGGCTACACCTTC. Amino acids: CSVEAREGYTF. V is TRBV29-1 and J is TRBJ1-2; D is unresolved. The germline V gene encodes CDR1 SQVTM and CDR2 ANQGSEA. This CDR3 has 11 amino acids. V was shortened by 1 base and J by 8 bases, with 8 bases between the two germline ends.

The V gene is TRBV27, the J gene TRBJ1-1, with a weak D call TRBD1 (6 bases). V lost 2 bases and J lost 5, with 15 bases in between. Germline loops: CDR1 MNHEY, CDR2 SMNVEV (reference sequence). The CDR3 sequence is 15 residues long. The CDR3 spells CASSLLGGAGTEAFF. The CDR3 DNA sequence: TGTGCCAGCAGTTTACTCGGGGGCGCGGGAACTGAAGCTTTCTTT.

This clonotype has a handful of counts. The chain couples TRBV11-2 to TRBJ2-3, with 8 bases that match TRBD1. Germline V gives CDR1 SGHAT, CDR2 FQNNGV. CDR3 length equals 15 residues. Trimming took 0 bases from V and 5 from J; bases not matched to a gene: 4. For the CDR3, the DNA is TGTGCCAGCAGCTTAGATCAGGGGGCCGAAGATACGCAGTATTTT. It specifies CASSLDQGAEDTQYF.

The table lists this clonotype with a few counts. This chain joins TRBV25-1 and TRBJ1-6, with no clear D. The germline gives CDR1 MGHDK, CDR2 SYGVNS. The V end lost 2 bases, the J end lost 7 bases, and 9 bases lay between the germline ends. This CDR3 has 14 residues. The CDR3 spells CASSEGRTNSPLHF. CDR3 nucleotide sequence: TGTGCCAGCAGTGAAGGGCGGACCAATTCACCCCTCCACTTT.

This chain uses TRBV27 with TRBJ1-2, with 9 bases aligning to TRBD1. Trimming cost V 3 bases and J 4 bases; bases outside gene matches: 3. The CDR3 is made up of 14 amino acids. Germline loops: CDR1 MNHEY, CDR2 SMNVEV (reference sequence). The CDR3 sequence: CASSLTGGSYGYTF. The CDR3 region has the DNA TGTGCCAGCAGTTTGACAGGGGGGAGCTATGGCTACACCTTC.